This T cell receptor beta chain emerged from a study of blood T cell repertoires in COVID-19. Each exposed participant met a COVID-19 case in the 2 weeks preceding study entry. The V end lost 2 bases, the J end lost 8 bases, and 9 bases lay between the germline ends. Germline V gene lookup returns CDR1 MDHEN and CDR2 SYDVKM. The CDR3 contains 12 residues. Profiled with immunoSEQ multiplex PCR; TCRdb holds only in-frame clones, not every one. The table lists 120,000 to 150,000 clones, around 83% of them singletons. This clone was counted between two and nine times. This sequence was found in a woman in her forties or fifties who had been exposed to COVID-19. This chain connects TRBV28 to TRBJ1-2; D ambiguous. The sequenced sample consisted of PBMCs or T cells enriched from blood (not recorded which). The CDR3 region is CASSLPGEGYTF. The CDR3 nucleotides are TGTGCCAGCAGTTTACCCGGGGAGGGCTACACCTTC.